The source of this T cell receptor beta chain is a study of OX40 agonist ivuxolimab in advanced cancers. Overall study: Patients in the trial were receiving intravenous ivuxolimab every 2 weeks, at doses of 0.01 to 10 mg/kg. General study results and limits: Among the lowest peripheral clonal expansion occurred in 0.1-3.0 mg/kg partial responders.

This clone was detected a few times. No antigen is known for it. The data were produced by immunoSEQ multiplex PCR, yet TCRdb's version contains in-frame clones alone and is incomplete. The data hold 15,000 to 20,000 clones, with around four fifths observed a single time. Autoimmune disease history or systemic immunosuppression led to patient exclusion. The investigators sampled blood at baseline, at cycle 4 day 1, and at cycle 7 day 1. The CDR3 loop spans 10 amino acids. Between the trimmed V and J ends, which lost 8 bases and 8 bases, there was a span of 7 bases. Per germline, CDR1 SEHNR and CDR2 FQNEAQ (reference sequence).

Sample: CD4+ or CD8+ T cells sorted from blood, taken in a trial of the OX40 agonist ivuxolimab. This TCR came from an adult with an advanced solid tumor such as melanoma, head and neck, liver or kidney cancer. The chain couples TRBV7-9 to TRBJ2-1, with a weak D call TRBD2 (6 bases). CDR3 in amino acids: CASRGDEQFF. DNA for the CDR3: TGTGCCAGCCGCGGGGATGAGCAGTTCTTC.